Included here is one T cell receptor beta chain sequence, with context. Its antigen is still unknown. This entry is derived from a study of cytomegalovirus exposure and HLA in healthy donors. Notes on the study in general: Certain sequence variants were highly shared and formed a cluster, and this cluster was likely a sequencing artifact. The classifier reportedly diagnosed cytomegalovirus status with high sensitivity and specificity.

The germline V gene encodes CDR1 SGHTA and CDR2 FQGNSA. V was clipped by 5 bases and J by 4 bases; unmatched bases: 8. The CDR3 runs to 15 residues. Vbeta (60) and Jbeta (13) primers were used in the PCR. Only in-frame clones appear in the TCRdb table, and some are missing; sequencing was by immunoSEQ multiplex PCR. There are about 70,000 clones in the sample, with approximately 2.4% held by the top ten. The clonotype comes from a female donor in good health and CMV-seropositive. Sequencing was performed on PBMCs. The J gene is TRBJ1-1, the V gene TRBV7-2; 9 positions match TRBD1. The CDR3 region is CASSMGQGMVTEAFF. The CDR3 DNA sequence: TGTGCCAGCAGCATGGGACAGGGAATGGTCACTGAAGCTTTCTTT.